A single sample is the source of the 18 T cell receptor beta chains below, sequenced in a study of cytomegalovirus exposure and HLA in healthy donors. This PCR relied on a set of 60 Vbeta primers and 13 Jbeta primers. The repertoire was sequenced with immunoSEQ multiplex PCR; TCRdb's copy has only in-frame clones and lacks some. The sample holds some 140,000 clones, approximately 69% seen once. Material: PBMCs. These receptors were collected from a man younger than 40 in good health and CMV-seronegative.

The chain joins TRBV7-5 to TRBJ2-1; the table names TRBD2, a call not compared with the DNA. TRBV7-5 is a documented pseudogene. The CDR3 is made up of 16 amino acids. The CDR3 sequence: CARSPTSGETYNEQFF. The CDR3 DNA reads as TGTGCCAGAAGCCCTACTAGCGGGGAAACCTACAATGAGCAGTTCTTC.

The V call is TRBV6-6, the J call TRBJ1-4; 9 bases line up with TRBD1. Trimming cost V 4 bases and J 7 bases; bases outside gene matches: 7. In germline, CDR1 is MNHNY, CDR2 SVGAGI (reference sequence). This CDR3 is 15 amino acids long. CDR3 in amino acids: CASSSFTGGGEKLFF. CDR3 bases: TGTGCCAGCAGTTCATTCACAGGGGGCGGTGAAAAACTGTTTTTT.

The chain joins TRBV27 to TRBJ1-1; the match to TRBD1 covers 7 bases. CDR3 size: 14 residues. Trimming at V came to 3 bases and at J to 6 bases, leaving 7 bases not matched to a gene. Germline V gene data show CDR1 as MNHEY and CDR2 as SMNVEV (reference sequence). This chain's CDR3 is CASSFTGVRSEAFF. The CDR3 region has the DNA TGTGCCAGCAGTTTTACAGGGGTAAGGTCTGAAGCTTTCTTT.

V is TRBV6-1 and J is TRBJ2-4; a possible D gene is TRBD1 (6 bases). Per germline, CDR1 MNHNS and CDR2 SASEGT. V was trimmed by 4 bases and J by 9 bases, leaving 13 bases between them. The CDR3 runs to 13 residues. DNA for the CDR3: TGTGCCAGCAGTGGACAGGATGGGGGCATTCAGTACTTC. This gives the protein CASSGQDGGIQYF.

In its sample, this clone was seen once. The rearrangement joins TRBV6-1 to TRBJ1-5; D call uncertain. Per the germline V gene, CDR1 is MNHNS and CDR2 is SASEGT. Between the trimmed V and J ends, which lost 3 bases and 5 bases, there was a span of 8 bases. The CDR3 is 13 amino acids. In nucleotides, the CDR3 is TGTGCCAGCAGTGACAGCGCTCATCAGCCCCAGCATTTT. Residues: CASSDSAHQPQHF.

The CDR3 sequence: CASSLNADRPGETQYF. CDR3 nucleotide sequence: TGTGCCAGCAGCTTAAATGCCGACAGGCCGGGAGAGACCCAGTACTTC. The rearrangement joins TRBV7-3 to TRBJ2-5, with D tentatively TRBD1 (6 bases). The V end lost 1 base, the J end lost 4 bases, and 16 bases lay between the germline ends. The CDR3 spans 16 residues. Germline V gives CDR1 SGHTA, CDR2 FQGTGA.

The chain combines TRBV28 with TRBJ1-2; the D is unclear. The CDR3 covers 14 residues. The germline V and J ends were trimmed by 7 bases and 7 bases, with 19 bases remaining between them. The germline CDR1 and CDR2 sequences are MDHEN and SYDVKM. The CDR3 coding sequence is TGTGCCAGCAAACCAGGTAGTGTCGTTGGTGGCTACACCTTC. Translation gives CASKPGSVVGGYTF.

This clone was observed once. The gene calls are TRBV11-2 and TRBJ1-2; D is undetermined. The CDR3 totals 12 residues. V was shortened by 4 bases and J by 2 bases, with 5 bases between the two germline ends. The germline CDR1 and CDR2 sequences are SGHAT and FQNNGV. DNA of the CDR3: TGTGCCAGCAGCTCAGGCAACTATGGCTACACCTTC. It yields the protein CASSSGNYGYTF.

The J gene is TRBJ1-5, the V gene TRBV27; the D gene is possibly TRBD1 (6 bases). Trimming stripped 4 bases from V and 2 bases from J, with 12 bases between. Germline assignment: CDR1 MNHEY and CDR2 SMNVEV (reference sequence). CDR3 length equals 15 residues. The CDR3 DNA reads TGTGCCAGCAGTTCCCAAGGACAGCGCAATCAGCCCCAGCATTTT. This sequence encodes CASSSQGQRNQPQHF.

This CDR3 reads CASSKGAGGRYNEQFF. CDR3 DNA sequence: TGTGCCAGTAGTAAGGGAGCGGGGGGGCGGTACAATGAGCAGTTCTTC. The chain is built from TRBV19 and TRBJ2-1, with 10 bases that match TRBD2. The CDR3 runs 16 residues. Per the germline V gene, CDR1 is LNHDA and CDR2 is SQIVND (reference sequence). The J segment lost 4 bases and the V segment lost 4 bases, leaving 7 bases of the junction unmatched.

The chain joins TRBV15 to TRBJ2-7; 9 bases line up with TRBD1. Germline assignment: CDR1 LNHNV and CDR2 YYDKDF (reference sequence). Trimming took 6 bases from V and 6 from J; bases not matched to a gene: 9. The CDR3 extends over 14 amino acids. The CDR3 here is CATRPGQGRGEQYF. In DNA form, the CDR3 reads TGTGCCACCAGGCCGGGACAGGGAAGGGGCGAGCAGTACTTC.

This chain joins TRBV5-1 and TRBJ2-1; TRBD2 aligns across 8 bases. CDR3 length equals 15 residues. With 0 bases clipped from V and 4 bases from J, the junction kept 3 bases outside the gene matches. CDR1 and CDR2 from the germline V gene are SGHRS and YFSETQ. In nucleotides, the CDR3 is TGCGCCAGCAGCTTGGACGGGGGGGATTACAATGAGCAGTTCTTC. This encodes CASSLDGGDYNEQFF.

J is TRBJ1-1 and V is TRBV5-6, with 10 bases lining up with TRBD1. Germline CDR1 SGHDT, CDR2 YYEEEE. CDR3 size: 16 residues. V lost 0 bases, J lost 3 bases, and 5 bases stayed unmatched. The DNA of the CDR3 is TGTGCCAGCAGCTTGGATGGGACAGGGGTGGACACTGAAGCTTTCTTT. The encoded protein is CASSLDGTGVDTEAFF.

The chain carries TRBV27 and TRBJ2-2; D is perhaps TRBD1 (5 bases). V was clipped by 5 bases and J by 4 bases, with 11 bases between them. From germline, CDR1 is MNHEY and CDR2 SMNVEV (reference sequence). The CDR3 has 14 residues. CDR3 in amino acids: CASSLQGITGELFF. For the CDR3, the DNA is TGTGCCAGCAGTCTGCAGGGTATCACCGGGGAGCTGTTTTTT.

The table lists this clone with a count of one. V gene TRBV7-2 combines with J gene TRBJ1-1; perhaps TRBD1 as D (5 bases). Trimming left V 2 bases short and J 5 bases short, with 18 bases between. The CDR3 is 16 residues long. The germline CDR1 and CDR2 sequences are SGHTA and FQGNSA. This CDR3 is CASSLKGMGLGTEAFF. The CDR3 DNA reads as TGTGCCAGCAGCTTAAAGGGTATGGGACTCGGTACTGAAGCTTTCTTT. Supplemented by reference TRBV7-2 and TRBJ1-1, the full variable domain reads GAGVSQSPSNKVTEKGKDVELRCDPISGHTALYWYRQSLGQGLEFLIYFQGNSAPDKSGLPSDRFSAERTGGSVSTLTIQRTQQEDSAVYLCASSLKGMGLGTEAFFGQGTRLTVV.

J is TRBJ2-5 and V is TRBV6-1; 7 positions match TRBD2. J was trimmed by 4 bases and V by 2 bases; bases with no gene match: 4. Germline V CDR1 and CDR2: MNHNS, SASEGT. The CDR3 spans 14 residues. The CDR3 nucleotides are TGTGCCAGCAGTGAAATCCGCGGGGGAGAGACCCAGTACTTC. Translating gives CASSEIRGGETQYF.

The chain couples TRBV15 to TRBJ2-3, with TRBD2 identical over 8 bases. This CDR3 spans 15 amino acids. The V and J ends lost 4 bases and 4 bases, in that order; junction bases with no gene match: 7. The germline V gene encodes CDR1 LNHNV and CDR2 YYDKDF (reference sequence). CDR3 in DNA: TGTGCCACCAGCAACCGGACTAGCTTAGCAGATACGCAGTATTTT. It codes for CATSNRTSLADTQYF.

V is TRBV27 and J is TRBJ2-7, with TRBD1 matching over 8 bases. After removal of 5 bases from V and 2 bases from J, the junction contained 8 bases not matched to a gene. The V gene's germline CDR1 is MNHEY and CDR2 SMNVEV (reference sequence). The CDR3 contains 15 residues. The CDR3 DNA follows: TGTGCCAGCAGTCGCGGGACAGGCGATACCTACGAGCAGTACTTC. It translates to CASSRGTGDTYEQYF.